This T cell receptor beta chain was captured by sequencing in a study of vaccination and CD4 T cells after COVID-19. The wider study: The convalescents, six males and four females, included two who were Hispanic.

Sequence data for DNA of cultured CD4+ T cells were generated by the Oncomine TCR Beta short-read assay. TCRdb re-derived calls from the PCR reads in MiXCR, one entry per CDR3 protein. The profile covers about 16,000 distinct CDR3 sequences, with around 50% appearing a single time and over 7% taken by the ten largest. The count of this clonotype is one. Its antigen remains unidentified. The sample's treatment: approximately nine-day PBMC culture with coronavirus spike peptide pools or control peptides (ViraFEST assay). Positive SARS-CoV-2 PCR tests in convalescent patients dated from March to December 2020, pre-Alpha, Beta and Delta. V was clipped by 10 bases and J by 0 bases, with 25 bases between them. The CDR3 contains 19 residues. Germline CDR1 reads SGHTA; CDR2 reads FQGNSA.

This clonotype was obtained from a human donor who had recovered from COVID-19. V usage is TRBV7-2 and J usage is TRBJ2-6; D possibly corresponds to TRBD2 (6 bases). This material consisted of CD4+ T cells from blood, cultured in vitro, taken before SARS-CoV-2 vaccination. This chain's CDR3 is CANPSDKAGRVSGANVLTF. The CDR3 DNA sequence: TGTGCCAACCCCTCGGACAAGGCGGGACGTGTCTCTGGGGCCAACGTCCTGACTTTC. The full variable domain, in which reference TRBV7-2 and TRBJ2-6 provide the parts outside the CDR3, is GAGVSQSPSNKVTEKGKDVELRCDPISGHTALYWYRQSLGQGLEFLIYFQGNSAPDKSGLPSDRFSAERTGGSVSTLTIQRTQQEDSAVYLCANPSDKAGRVSGANVLTFGAGSRLTVL.